Each of the 19 T cell receptor beta chains below was sequenced from the same sample in a study of Graves' ophthalmopathy and Graves' hyperthyroidism. RNA transcripts served as template for amplifying TCR beta CDR3 sequences. HTBI primers primed a first-round RT-PCR, and a second-round multiplex PCR followed. MiXCR was run by TCRdb on the multiplex PCR reads, yielding one entry per CDR3 protein. The table includes 450,000 to 600,000 distinct CDR3 sequences, less than 40% detected once. Sequencing was carried out using peripheral blood or thyroid tissue (not recorded which). These receptors were collected from an adult man with Graves' hyperthyroidism.

Many counts were recorded for this clonotype. The chain combines TRBV7-2 with TRBJ2-7; possibly TRBD2 for D (7 bases). V lost 1 base and J 2 bases, leaving 12 bases between the germline ends. CDR1 and CDR2 (germline): SGHTA, FQGNSA. The CDR3 runs 15 residues. Here the CDR3 reads CASSLGRGPPYEQYF. The DNA of the CDR3 is TGTGCCAGCAGCTTAGGGCGGGGGCCCCCCTACGAGCAGTACTTC.

This clonotype showed up just a few times. The chain recombines TRBV12-3 or TRBV12-4 with TRBJ1-3; 8 bases map to TRBD1. Trimming took 4 bases from V and 8 from J; bases not matched to a gene: 7. The CDR3 consists of 14 residues. The CDR3 region has the DNA TGTGCCAGCAGTTGGTACGGACAGGGAGACACCATATATTTT. Its protein product is CASSWYGQGDTIYF.

Regarding this clonotype: At one of its ends the junction is not consistent with the germline gene, which may arise from a read error. The chain uses TRBV13 and TRBJ1-6; D gene uncertain. The CDR3 extends over 9 amino acids. CDR1 and CDR2 from the germline V gene are PRHDT and FYEKMQ (reference sequence). CDR3 DNA sequence: TGTGCCAGCAGCGTACCCATCCACTTT. The encoded protein is CASSVPIHF.

The table lists this clonotype with many counts. The gene calls are TRBV20-1 and TRBJ2-5, with D perhaps matching TRBD2 (5 bases). Germline values: CDR1 DFQATT, CDR2 SNEGSKA (reference sequence). This CDR3 is 13 amino acids long. V lost 4 bases to trimming and J lost 6 bases, with 15 bases between them. This CDR3 is CSATRPLGQTQYF. CDR3 bases: TGCAGTGCTACCCGCCCACTAGGGCAGACCCAGTACTTC.

This clonotype was picked up many times. The rearrangement uses TRBV7-3 and TRBJ2-2; maybe TRBD2 (6 bases). In germline, CDR1 is SGHTA, CDR2 FQGTGA. This CDR3 contains 14 residues. Trimming stripped 5 bases from V and 5 bases from J, with 12 bases between. CDR3 region: CASSPGLTTGELFF. The CDR3, as DNA: TGTGCCAGCAGCCCGGGACTTACTACCGGGGAGCTGTTTTTT.

This clonotype was observed at least ten times. The rearrangement uses TRBV20-1 and TRBJ1-6; D is unclear. V dropped 5 bases and J dropped 1 base, with 24 bases sitting between them. This CDR3 has 19 residues. Germline CDR1 is DFQATT and CDR2 is SNEGSKA (reference sequence). The CDR3 is CSALLKTRGGRSYNSPLHF. The CDR3, as DNA: TGCAGTGCTCTGCTTAAGACTCGGGGAGGCAGATCCTATAATTCACCCCTCCACTTT.

The rearrangement uses TRBV29-1 and TRBJ2-5; D gene ambiguous. Germline CDR1 SQVTM, CDR2 ANQGSEA. The germline V and J ends were trimmed by 0 bases and 0 bases, with 2 bases remaining between them. The CDR3 length is 12 residues. The chain's CDR3 is CSVEDDQETQYF. CDR3 sequence (DNA): TGCAGCGTTGAAGACGACCAAGAGACCCAGTACTTC. Based on the CDR3 plus reference TRBV29-1 and TRBJ2-5, the full variable domain is SAVISQKPSRDICQRGTSLTIQCQVDSQVTMMFWYRQQPGQSLTLIATANQGSEATYESGFVIDKFPISRPNLTFSTLTVSNMSPEDSSIYLCSVEDDQETQYFGPGTRLLVL.

The table lists this clonotype with a few counts. J is TRBJ1-3 and V is TRBV10-3; 9 bases match TRBD1. Unmatched junction bases numbered 10, after V lost 10 bases and J lost 0 bases. Germline loops: CDR1 ENHRY, CDR2 SYGVKD. This CDR3 comprises 16 residues. CDR3 sequence: CASLRDRDHSGNTIYF. CDR3 nucleotide sequence: TGTGCCAGCCTCCGGGACAGGGACCACTCTGGAAACACCATATATTTT.

This clonotype occurred many times. The chain joins TRBV9 to TRBJ2-7, with 7 bases aligning to TRBD1. Germline CDR1 is SGDLS and CDR2 is YYNGEE. This CDR3 comprises 15 residues. V shed 3 bases, J shed 4 bases, and the junction held 10 bases outside the gene matches. The CDR3 is CASSAGAGTAYEQYF. For the CDR3, the DNA is TGTGCCAGCAGCGCCGGCGCCGGGACAGCGTACGAGCAGTACTTC.

This clonotype was seen repeatedly, ten times or more. The genes are TRBV10-2 and TRBJ1-4; TRBD1 might be the D (6 bases). CDR3 length: 13 amino acids. Germline V CDR1 and CDR2: WSHSY, SAAADI. The V end was cut by 10 bases, the J end by 7 bases, with 16 bases between. The CDR3 reads CATGTQGIEKLFF. As DNA, the CDR3 is TGCGCCACCGGGACACAGGGCATTGAAAAACTGTTTTTT.

A few counts support this clonotype. The V call is TRBV12-3 or TRBV12-4, the J call TRBJ2-7; 10 bases map to TRBD1. The V and J ends lost 5 bases and 4 bases, in that order; junction bases with no gene match: 8. The CDR3 runs 15 residues. The chain's CDR3 is CASSPGTGVVYEQYF. CDR3 DNA: TGTGCCAGCAGTCCAGGGACAGGGGTGGTGTACGAGCAGTACTTC.

The chain uses TRBV20-1 and TRBJ2-5; no clear D gene. The J call may be in error: the DNA end matches TRBJ2-1 better. CDR1 and CDR2 (germline): DFQATT, SNEGSKA (reference sequence). This CDR3 spans 13 amino acids. The CDR3 here is CSARVEPLHEQFF. In nucleotides, the CDR3 is TGCAGTGCTAGAGTGGAACCGCTCCATGAGCAGTTCTTC.

The rearrangement uses TRBV27 and TRBJ2-5, with D possibly being TRBD1 or TRBD2 (6 bases each). V was pared by 6 bases and J by 8 bases, with 25 bases between. Per the germline V gene, CDR1 is MNHEY and CDR2 is SMNVEV (reference sequence). The CDR3 sequence is 16 residues long. The CDR3 protein is CASSSGGRGRRDTQYF. The CDR3 region has the DNA TGTGCCAGCAGCTCAGGTGGTCGGGGGCGCAGGGATACCCAGTACTTC.

The V gene is TRBV7-2, the J gene TRBJ1-4, with D perhaps matching TRBD1 (5 bases). The CDR3 consists of 12 residues. V lost 4 bases, J lost 8 bases, and 8 bases lay in between. CDR1 is SGHTA, CDR2 FQGNSA, per germline. DNA for the CDR3: TGTGCCAGCAGCTCCCGGGGCGAAAAACTGTTTTTT. Protein product: CASSSRGEKLFF.

With regard to this clonotype: A read error is possible here, since a much larger clone lies one base away. The chain links TRBV25-1 to TRBJ2-2; unclear D gene. CDR3 length: 15 residues. Germline values: CDR1 MGHDK, CDR2 SYGVNS. In nucleotides, the CDR3 is TGTGTCAGCAGTGAGTGGGCCCCGAACACCGGGGAGCTGTTTTTT. This sequence encodes CVSSEWAPNTGELFF.

The genes are TRBV20-1 and TRBJ2-7; TRBD1 agrees at 9 bases. Per the germline V gene, CDR1 is DFQATT and CDR2 is SNEGSKA (reference sequence). Trimming removed 4 bases from V and 5 bases from J; junction bases left unmatched: 3. The CDR3 sequence is 12 residues long. CDR3 bases: TGCAGTGCTACCACAGGGGGCGACGAGCAGTACTTC. It is translated as CSATTGGDEQYF.

Regarding this clonotype: This may arise from a read error, as a much more abundant clone is one base away. This chain links TRBV20-1 with TRBJ1-5; 7 bases align to TRBD1. Trimming removed 3 bases from V and 9 bases from J; junction bases left unmatched: 2. The CDR3 length is 11 residues. The germline V gene encodes CDR1 DFQATT and CDR2 SNEGSKA (reference sequence). CDR3 sequence (DNA): TGCAGTGCTAGTAACAGGGGGCCCCAGCATTTT. Its translation is CSASNRGPQHF.

This clonotype was detected ten times or more. The chain joins TRBV20-1 to TRBJ1-1, with 8 bases fitting TRBD1. The CDR3 is made up of 16 amino acids. V was clipped by 1 base and J by 0 bases; unmatched bases: 7. Per the germline V gene, CDR1 is DFQATT and CDR2 is SNEGSKA (reference sequence). The CDR3 spells CSARGDRGGMNTEAFF. The CDR3, as DNA: TGCAGTGCTAGAGGAGACAGGGGAGGAATGAACACTGAAGCTTTCTTT.

This clonotype has a count of ten or more. The chain uses TRBV2 and TRBJ1-5; the D is unclear. Germline V gives CDR1 SNHLY, CDR2 FYNNEI. The CDR3 runs 16 residues. The V gene lost 2 bases and the J gene lost 0 bases, with 11 bases spanning the gap. The CDR3 coding sequence is TGTGCCAGCAGTGAACTGGCACCGAGTAGCAATCAGCCCCAGCATTTT. It specifies CASSELAPSSNQPQHF.